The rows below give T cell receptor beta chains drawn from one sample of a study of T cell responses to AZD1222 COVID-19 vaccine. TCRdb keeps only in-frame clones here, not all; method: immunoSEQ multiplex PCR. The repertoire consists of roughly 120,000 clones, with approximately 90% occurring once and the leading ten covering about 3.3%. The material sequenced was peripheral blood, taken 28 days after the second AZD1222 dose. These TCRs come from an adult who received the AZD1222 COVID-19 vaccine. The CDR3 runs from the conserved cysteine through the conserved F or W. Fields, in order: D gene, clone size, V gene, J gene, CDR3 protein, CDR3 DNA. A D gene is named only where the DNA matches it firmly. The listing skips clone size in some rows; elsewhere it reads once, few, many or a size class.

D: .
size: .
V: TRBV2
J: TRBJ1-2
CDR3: CASSGDVGGYGYTF
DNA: TGTGCCAGCAGTGGAGACGTCGGGGGGTATGGCTACACCTTC

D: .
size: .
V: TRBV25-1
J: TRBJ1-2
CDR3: CASSERAGTVYTF
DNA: TGTGCCAGCAGTGAGAGGGCAGGGACCGTCTACACCTTC

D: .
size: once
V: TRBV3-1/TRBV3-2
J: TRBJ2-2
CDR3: CASSQDWDARTGELFF
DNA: TGTGCCAGCAGCCAAGATTGGGACGCCAGGACCGGGGAGCTGTTTTTT

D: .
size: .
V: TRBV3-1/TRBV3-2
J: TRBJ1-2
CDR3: CASSQVNVKYGYTF
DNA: TGTGCCAGCAGCCAAGTGAACGTGAAATATGGCTACACCTTC

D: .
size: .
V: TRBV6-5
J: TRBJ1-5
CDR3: CASNQGRGQPQHF
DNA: TGTGCCAGCAACCAGGGTCGGGGTCAGCCCCAGCATTTT

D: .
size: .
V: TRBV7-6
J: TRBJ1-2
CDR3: CASSLLGGGWNGYTF
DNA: TGTGCCAGCAGCTTATTGGGAGGCGGGTGGAATGGCTACACCTTC

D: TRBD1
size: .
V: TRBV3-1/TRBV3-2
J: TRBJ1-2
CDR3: CASSLTGGDGYTF
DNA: TGTGCCAGCAGCCTGACAGGGGGCGATGGCTACACCTTC

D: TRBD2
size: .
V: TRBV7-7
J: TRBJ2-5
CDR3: CASSPGLAGGGETQYF
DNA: TGTGCTAGCAGCCCTGGACTAGCGGGAGGAGGAGAGACCCAGTACTTC

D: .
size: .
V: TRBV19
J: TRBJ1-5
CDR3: CASSIADRYSNQPQHF
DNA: TGTGCCAGTAGTATAGCAGACAGGTATAGCAATCAGCCCCAGCATTTT

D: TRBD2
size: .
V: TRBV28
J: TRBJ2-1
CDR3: CASSLWVLKREGRDEQFF
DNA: TGTGCCAGCAGTTTATGGGTCTTGAAGCGGGAGGGGCGAGATGAGCAGTTCTTC

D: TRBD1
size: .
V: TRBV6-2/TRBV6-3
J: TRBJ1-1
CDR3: CASSQPGQGSRREAFF
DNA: TGTGCCAGCAGTCAACCGGGACAGGGGTCCCGGAGAGAAGCTTTCTTT

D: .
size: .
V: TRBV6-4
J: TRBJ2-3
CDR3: CASSDSPGRTDTQYF
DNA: TGTGCCAGCAGTGACTCCCCTGGGCGCACAGATACGCAGTATTTT

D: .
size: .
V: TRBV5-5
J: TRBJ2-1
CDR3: CASSPHGISSYNEQFF
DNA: TGTGCCAGCAGCCCGCACGGGATTAGCTCCTACAATGAGCAGTTCTTC

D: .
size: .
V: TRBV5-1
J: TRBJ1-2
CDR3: CASSPRQATNYGYTF
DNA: TGCGCCAGCAGCCCGCGGCAGGCGACGAACTATGGCTACACCTTC

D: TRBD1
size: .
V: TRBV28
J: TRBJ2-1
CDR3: CASSLGPTGANEQFF
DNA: TGTGCCAGCAGTTTAGGACCGACAGGGGCGAATGAGCAGTTCTTC

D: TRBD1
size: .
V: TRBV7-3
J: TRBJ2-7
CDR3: CASSFTGGADEQYF
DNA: TGTGCCAGCAGCTTCACAGGGGGCGCGGACGAGCAGTACTTC

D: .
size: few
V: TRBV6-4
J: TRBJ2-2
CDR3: CASSDSGDTGELFF
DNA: TGTGCCAGCAGTGACTCAGGGGACACCGGGGAGCTGTTTTTT

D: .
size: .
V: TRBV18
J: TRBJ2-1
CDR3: CASSEVGYNEQFF
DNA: TGTGCCAGCTCAGAGGTCGGTTACAATGAGCAGTTCTTC

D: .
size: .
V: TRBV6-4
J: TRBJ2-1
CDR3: CASSSTDDNEQFF
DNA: TGTGCCAGCAGTTCGACCGATGACAATGAGCAGTTCTTC

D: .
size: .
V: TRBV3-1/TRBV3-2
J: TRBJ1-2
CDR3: CASSQGAVESRGYTF
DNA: TGTGCCAGCAGCCAAGGGGCCGTAGAGTCTAGGGGCTACACCTTC

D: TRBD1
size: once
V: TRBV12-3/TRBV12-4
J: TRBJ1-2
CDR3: CASSLTGGSGYTF
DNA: TGTGCCAGCAGTCTAACAGGGGGCAGTGGCTACACCTTC

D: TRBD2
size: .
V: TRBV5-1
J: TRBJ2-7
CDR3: CASSSRTSGNTLNSYEQYF
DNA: TGCGCCAGCAGCTCCAGGACTAGCGGTAATACACTGAACTCCTACGAGCAGTACTTC

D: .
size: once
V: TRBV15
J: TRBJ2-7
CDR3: CATSRGPGIYEQYF
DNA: TGTGCCACCAGCAGAGGACCCGGAATCTACGAGCAGTACTTC

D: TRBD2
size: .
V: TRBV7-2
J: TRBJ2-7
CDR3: CASSLASGSGSYEQYF
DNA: TGTGCCAGCAGCTTGGCTAGCGGGAGTGGCTCCTACGAGCAGTACTTC